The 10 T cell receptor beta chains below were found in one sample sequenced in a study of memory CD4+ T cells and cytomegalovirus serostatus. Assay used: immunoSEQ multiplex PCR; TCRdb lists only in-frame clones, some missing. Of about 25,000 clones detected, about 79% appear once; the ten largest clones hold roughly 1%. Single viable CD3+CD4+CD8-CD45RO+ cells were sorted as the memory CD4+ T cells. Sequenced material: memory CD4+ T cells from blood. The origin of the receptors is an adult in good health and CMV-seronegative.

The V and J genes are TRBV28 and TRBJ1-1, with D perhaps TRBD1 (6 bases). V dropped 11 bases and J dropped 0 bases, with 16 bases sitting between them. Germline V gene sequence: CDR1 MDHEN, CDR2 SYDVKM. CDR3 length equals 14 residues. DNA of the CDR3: TGTGCCGCCCTCCAGGGACACATGAACACTGAAGCTTTCTTT. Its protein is CAALQGHMNTEAFF.

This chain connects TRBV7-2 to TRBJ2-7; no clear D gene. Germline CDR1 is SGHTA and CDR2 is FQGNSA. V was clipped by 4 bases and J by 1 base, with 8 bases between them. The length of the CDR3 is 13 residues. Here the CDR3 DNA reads TGTGCCAGCAGCTCTTACCAGTCCTACGAGCAGTACTTC. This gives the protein CASSSYQSYEQYF.

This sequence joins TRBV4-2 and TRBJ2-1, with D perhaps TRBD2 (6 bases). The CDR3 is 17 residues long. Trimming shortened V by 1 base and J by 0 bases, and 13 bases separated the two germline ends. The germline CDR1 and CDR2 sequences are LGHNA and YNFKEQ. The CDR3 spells CASSQGPSANSYNEQFF. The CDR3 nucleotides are TGTGCCAGCAGCCAAGGTCCTAGCGCTAACTCCTACAATGAGCAGTTCTTC.

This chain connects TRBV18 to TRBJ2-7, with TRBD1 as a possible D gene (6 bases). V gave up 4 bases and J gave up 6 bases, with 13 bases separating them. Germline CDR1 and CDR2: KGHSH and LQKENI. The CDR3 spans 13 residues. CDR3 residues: CASSQKGESEQYF. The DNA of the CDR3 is TGTGCCAGCTCACAAAAGGGGGAGTCCGAGCAGTACTTC.

The CDR3 nucleotides are TGTGCCAGCAAGACTAGCGGGAGCACAGATACGCAGTATTTT. Its translation is CASKTSGSTDTQYF. V usage is TRBV2 and J usage is TRBJ2-3; TRBD2 aligns across 10 bases. CDR1 SNHLY and CDR2 FYNNEI come from the germline V gene. Trimming removed 7 bases from V and 0 bases from J; junction bases left unmatched: 1. This CDR3 contains 14 residues.

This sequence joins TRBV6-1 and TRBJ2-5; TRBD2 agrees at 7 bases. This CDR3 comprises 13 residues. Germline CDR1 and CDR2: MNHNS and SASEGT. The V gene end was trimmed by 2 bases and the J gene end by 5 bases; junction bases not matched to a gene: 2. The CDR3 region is CASSERGDETQYF. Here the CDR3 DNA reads TGTGCCAGCAGTGAACGGGGGGACGAGACCCAGTACTTC.

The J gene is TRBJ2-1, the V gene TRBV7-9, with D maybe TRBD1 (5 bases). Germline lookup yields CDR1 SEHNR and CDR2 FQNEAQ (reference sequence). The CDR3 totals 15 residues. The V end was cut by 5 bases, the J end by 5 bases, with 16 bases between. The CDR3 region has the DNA TGTGCCAGCAGCAGAGCCGGACAACAAAACAATGAGCAGTTCTTC. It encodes CASSRAGQQNNEQFF.

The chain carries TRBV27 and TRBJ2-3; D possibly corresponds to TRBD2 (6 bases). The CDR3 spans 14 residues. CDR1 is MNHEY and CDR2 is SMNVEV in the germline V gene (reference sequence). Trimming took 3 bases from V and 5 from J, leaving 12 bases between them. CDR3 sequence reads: CASSFQRAGDTQYF. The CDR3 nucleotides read TGTGCCAGCAGTTTCCAGCGGGCAGGAGATACGCAGTATTTT.

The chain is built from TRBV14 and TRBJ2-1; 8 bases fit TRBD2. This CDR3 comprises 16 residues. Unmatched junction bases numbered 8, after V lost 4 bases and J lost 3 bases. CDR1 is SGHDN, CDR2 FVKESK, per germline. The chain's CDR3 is CASSPTPSGSYNEQFF. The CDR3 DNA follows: TGTGCCAGCAGCCCCACCCCAAGCGGGAGCTACAATGAGCAGTTCTTC. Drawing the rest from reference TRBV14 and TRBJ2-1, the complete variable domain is EAGVTQFPSHSVIEKGQTVTLRCDPISGHDNLYWYRRVMGKEIKFLLHFVKESKQDESGMPNNRFLAERTGGTYSTLKVQPAELEDSGVYFCASSPTPSGSYNEQFFGPGTRLTVL.

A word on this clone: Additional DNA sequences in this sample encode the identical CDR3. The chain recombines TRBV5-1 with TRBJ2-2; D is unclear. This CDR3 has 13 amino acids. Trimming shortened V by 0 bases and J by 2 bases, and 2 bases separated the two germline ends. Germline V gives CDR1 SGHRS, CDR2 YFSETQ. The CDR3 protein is CASSLGNTGELFF. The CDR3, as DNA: TGCGCCAGCAGCTTGGGCAACACCGGGGAGCTGTTTTTT.